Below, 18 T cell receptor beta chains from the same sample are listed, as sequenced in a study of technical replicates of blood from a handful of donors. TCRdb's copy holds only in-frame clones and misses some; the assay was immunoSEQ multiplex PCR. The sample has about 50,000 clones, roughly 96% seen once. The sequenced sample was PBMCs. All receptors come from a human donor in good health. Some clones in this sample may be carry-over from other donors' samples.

The CDR3 sequence: CASSIVVSSYEQYF. The CDR3 region has the DNA TGTGCCAGTAGTATAGTCGTCAGCTCCTACGAGCAGTACTTC. The J gene is TRBJ2-7, the V gene TRBV19, with D uncertain. The CDR3 extends over 14 amino acids. The V gene's germline CDR1 is LNHDA and CDR2 SQIVND (reference sequence). Trimming shortened V by 1 base and J by 0 bases, and 7 bases separated the two germline ends.

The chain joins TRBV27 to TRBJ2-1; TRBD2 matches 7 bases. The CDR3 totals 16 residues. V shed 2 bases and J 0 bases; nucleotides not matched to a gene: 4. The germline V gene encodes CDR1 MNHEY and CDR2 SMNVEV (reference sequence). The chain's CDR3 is CASSLRGGSSYNEQFF. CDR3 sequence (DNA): TGTGCCAGCAGTTTACGCGGGGGTAGCTCCTACAATGAGCAGTTCTTC.

This CDR3 reads CASSNTGTGGEYGYTF. CDR3 nucleotide sequence: TGCGCCAGCAGCAATACCGGGACAGGGGGGGAGTATGGCTACACCTTC. The chain uses TRBV5-1 and TRBJ1-2; 11 positions match TRBD1. After removal of 4 bases from V and 5 bases from J, the junction contained 10 bases not matched to a gene. Germline lookup yields CDR1 SGHRS and CDR2 YFSETQ. The CDR3 covers 16 residues.

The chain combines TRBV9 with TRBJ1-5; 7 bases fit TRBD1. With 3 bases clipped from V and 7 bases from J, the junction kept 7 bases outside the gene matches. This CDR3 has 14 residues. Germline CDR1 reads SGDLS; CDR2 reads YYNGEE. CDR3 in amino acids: CASSGTGVNQPQHF. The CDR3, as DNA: TGTGCCAGCAGCGGAACAGGGGTGAACCAGCCCCAGCATTTT.

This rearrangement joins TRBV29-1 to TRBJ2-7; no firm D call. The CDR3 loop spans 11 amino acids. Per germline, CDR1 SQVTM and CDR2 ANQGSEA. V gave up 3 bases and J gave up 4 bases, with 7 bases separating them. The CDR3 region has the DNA TGCAGCGTTGAGGCCTTTTACGAGCAGTACTTC. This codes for CSVEAFYEQYF.

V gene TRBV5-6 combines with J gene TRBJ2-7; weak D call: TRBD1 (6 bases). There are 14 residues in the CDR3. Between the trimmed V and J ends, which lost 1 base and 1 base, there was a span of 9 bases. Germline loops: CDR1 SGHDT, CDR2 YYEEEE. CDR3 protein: CASSLRTASYEQYF. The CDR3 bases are TGTGCCAGCAGCTTGCGGACAGCGTCCTACGAGCAGTACTTC.

CDR3 amino acids: CASSLRGLGTEAFF. The CDR3 DNA reads as TGTGCCAGCAGCTTAAGGGGGCTAGGCACTGAAGCTTTCTTT. V and J are TRBV7-2 and TRBJ1-1; 7 bases match TRBD1. The junction had 4 bases not matched to a gene; V was cut back by 2 bases and J by 4 bases. Looked up from germline, CDR1 is SGHTA and CDR2 is FQGNSA. The CDR3 covers 14 residues.

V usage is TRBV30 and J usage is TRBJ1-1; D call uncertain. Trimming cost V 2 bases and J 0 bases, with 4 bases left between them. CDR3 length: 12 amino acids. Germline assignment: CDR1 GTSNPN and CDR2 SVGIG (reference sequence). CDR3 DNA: TGTGCCTGGAGTCTAATGAACACTGAAGCTTTCTTT. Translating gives CAWSLMNTEAFF.

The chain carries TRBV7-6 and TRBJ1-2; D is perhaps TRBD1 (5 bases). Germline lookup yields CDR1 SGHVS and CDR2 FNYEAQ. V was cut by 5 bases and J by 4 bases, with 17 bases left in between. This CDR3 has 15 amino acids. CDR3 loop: CASSPGAGKGYGYTF. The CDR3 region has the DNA TGTGCCAGCAGCCCCGGGGCGGGGAAGGGCTATGGCTACACCTTC.

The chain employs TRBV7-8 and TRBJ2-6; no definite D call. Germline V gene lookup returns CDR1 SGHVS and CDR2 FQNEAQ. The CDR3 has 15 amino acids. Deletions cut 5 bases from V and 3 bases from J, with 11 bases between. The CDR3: CASSVHRFGANVLTF. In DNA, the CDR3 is TGTGCCAGCAGCGTGCACAGATTTGGGGCCAACGTCCTGACTTTC.

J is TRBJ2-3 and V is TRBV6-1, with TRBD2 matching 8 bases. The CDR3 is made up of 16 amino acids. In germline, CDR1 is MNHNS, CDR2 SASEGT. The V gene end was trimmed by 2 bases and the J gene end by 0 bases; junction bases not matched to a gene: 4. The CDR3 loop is CASSELAGRSTDTQYF. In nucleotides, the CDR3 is TGTGCCAGCAGTGAATTAGCGGGACGTAGCACAGATACGCAGTATTTT.

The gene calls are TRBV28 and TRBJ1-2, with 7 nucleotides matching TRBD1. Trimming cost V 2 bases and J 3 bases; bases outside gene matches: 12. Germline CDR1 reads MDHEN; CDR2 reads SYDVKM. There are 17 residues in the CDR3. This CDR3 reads CASSLHLGQLDDYGYTF. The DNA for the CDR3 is TGTGCCAGCAGTTTACATCTGGGACAGCTAGATGACTATGGCTACACCTTC.

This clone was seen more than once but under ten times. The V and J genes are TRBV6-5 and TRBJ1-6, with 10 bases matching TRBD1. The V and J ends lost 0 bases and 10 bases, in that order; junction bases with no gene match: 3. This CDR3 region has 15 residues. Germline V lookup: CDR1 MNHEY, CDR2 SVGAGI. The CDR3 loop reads CASSYSGDRGSPLHF. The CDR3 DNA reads TGTGCCAGCAGTTACTCCGGGGACAGGGGATCACCCCTCCACTTT.

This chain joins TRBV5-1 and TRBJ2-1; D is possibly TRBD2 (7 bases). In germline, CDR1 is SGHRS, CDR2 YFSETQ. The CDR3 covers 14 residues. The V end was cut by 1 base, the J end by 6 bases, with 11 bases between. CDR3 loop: CASSLRGAVNEQFF. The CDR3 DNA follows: TGCGCCAGCAGCTTGCGGGGGGCGGTCAATGAGCAGTTCTTC. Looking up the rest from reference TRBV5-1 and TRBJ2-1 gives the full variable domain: KAGVTQTPRYLIKTRGQQVTLSCSPISGHRSVSWYQQTPGQGLQFLFEYFSETQRNKGNFPGRFSGRQFSNSRSEMNVSTLELGDSALYLCASSLRGAVNEQFFGPGTRLTVL.

CDR3 amino acids: CASSLGRGSSYEQYF. The CDR3 coding sequence is TGTGCCAGCAGCTTAGGCAGGGGGAGCTCCTACGAGCAGTACTTC. The J gene is TRBJ2-7, the V gene TRBV5-4; TRBD1 aligns across 7 bases. CDR1 SGHNT and CDR2 YYREEE come from the germline V gene (reference sequence). The J segment lost 0 bases and the V segment lost 2 bases, leaving 5 bases of the junction unmatched. CDR3 length: 15 amino acids.

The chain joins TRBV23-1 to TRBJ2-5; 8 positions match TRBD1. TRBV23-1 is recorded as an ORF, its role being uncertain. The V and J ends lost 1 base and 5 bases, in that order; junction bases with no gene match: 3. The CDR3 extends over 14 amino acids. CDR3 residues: CASSQWTGYETQYF. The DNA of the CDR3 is TGCGCCAGCAGTCAATGGACAGGGTACGAGACCCAGTACTTC.

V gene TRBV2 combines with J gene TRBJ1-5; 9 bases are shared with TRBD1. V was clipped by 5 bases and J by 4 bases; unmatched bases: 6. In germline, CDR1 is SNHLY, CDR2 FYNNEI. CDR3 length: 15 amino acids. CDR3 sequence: CASSLDRGANQPQHF. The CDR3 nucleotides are TGTGCCAGCAGTTTAGACAGGGGGGCAAATCAGCCCCAGCATTTT.

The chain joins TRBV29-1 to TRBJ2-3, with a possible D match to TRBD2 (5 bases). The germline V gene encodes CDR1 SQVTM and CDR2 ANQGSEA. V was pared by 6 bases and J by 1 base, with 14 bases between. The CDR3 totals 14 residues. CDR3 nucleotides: TGCAGCGTAAACCGCGGGTGGGGCACAGATACGCAGTATTTT. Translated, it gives CSVNRGWGTDTQYF.